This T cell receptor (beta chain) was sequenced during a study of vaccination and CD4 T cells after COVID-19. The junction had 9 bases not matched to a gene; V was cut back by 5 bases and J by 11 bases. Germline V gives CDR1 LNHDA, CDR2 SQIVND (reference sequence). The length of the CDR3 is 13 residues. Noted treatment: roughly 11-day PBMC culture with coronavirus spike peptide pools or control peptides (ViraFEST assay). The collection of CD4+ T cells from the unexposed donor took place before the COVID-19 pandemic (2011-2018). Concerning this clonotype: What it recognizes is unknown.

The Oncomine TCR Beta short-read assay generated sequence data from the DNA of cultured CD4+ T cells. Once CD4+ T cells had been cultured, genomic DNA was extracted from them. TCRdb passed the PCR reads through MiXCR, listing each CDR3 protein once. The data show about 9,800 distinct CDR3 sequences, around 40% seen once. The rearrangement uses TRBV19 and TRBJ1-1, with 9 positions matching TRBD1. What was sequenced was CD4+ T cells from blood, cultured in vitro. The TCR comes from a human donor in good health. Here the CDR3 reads CASSGDRAREAFF. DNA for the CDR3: TGTGCCAGTAGTGGGGACAGGGCCCGCGAGGCTTTCTTT.